This T cell receptor (beta chain) was recovered during a study of T cell responses to AZD1222 COVID-19 vaccine. This CDR3 is built from 13 residues. Trimming at V came to 1 base and at J to 6 bases, leaving 2 bases not matched to a gene. Germline CDR1 is SEHNR and CDR2 is FQNEAQ (reference sequence). Study-wide findings and caveats: Clonal diversity was possibly underestimated; the donors were predominantly white British and more often female.

Turning to this clone: Its antigen remains unknown.

Repertoires were generated with immunoSEQ multiplex PCR, while TCRdb's copy carries only in-frame clones and drops some. The profile covers approximately 220,000 clones, with about 92% appearing a single time and roughly 1% taken by the ten largest. This chain joins TRBV7-9 and TRBJ1-1, with 7 nucleotides matching TRBD1. This receptor was taken from an adult in good health. The sequences come from peripheral blood, collected on day 0 of MenACWY control vaccination. The CDR3 sequence is CASSLEGQSEAFF. CDR3 DNA: TGTGCCAGCAGCTTAGAGGGACAGTCTGAAGCTTTCTTT.